This TCR beta chain derives from a study of blood T cell repertoires in COVID-19. CDR1 is MNHEY and CDR2 is SVGAGI in the germline V gene. There are 15 residues in the CDR3. Trimming removed 6 bases from V and 2 bases from J, with 14 bases in between. TCRdb's table, derived via immunoSEQ multiplex PCR, lists solely in-frame clones and lacks some. The data hold around 160,000 clones, with 80% observed a single time. Sample: PBMCs or T cells enriched from blood (not recorded which). V is TRBV6-5 and J is TRBJ2-1; a possible D gene is TRBD1 (6 bases). The clonotype originates from a woman aged 60 to 75 who had recovered from COVID-19. The CDR3 loop is CASSFDRSPYNEQFF. The CDR3 coding sequence is TGTGCCAGCAGCTTCGACAGGTCCCCCTACAATGAGCAGTTCTTC.